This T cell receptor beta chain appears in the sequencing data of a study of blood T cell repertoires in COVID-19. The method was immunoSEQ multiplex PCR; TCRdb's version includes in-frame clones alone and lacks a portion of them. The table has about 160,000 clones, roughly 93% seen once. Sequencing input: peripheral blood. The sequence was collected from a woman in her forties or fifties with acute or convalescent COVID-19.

The CDR3 DNA reads as TGTGCCAGCAGTGGTACAGGGATAAGAGGCTACACCTTC. This translates into CASSGTGIRGYTF. This chain joins TRBV12-3 or TRBV12-4 and TRBJ1-2; D may be TRBD1 (6 bases). The CDR3 sequence is 13 residues long. V was cut by 5 bases and J by 8 bases, with 15 bases left in between.